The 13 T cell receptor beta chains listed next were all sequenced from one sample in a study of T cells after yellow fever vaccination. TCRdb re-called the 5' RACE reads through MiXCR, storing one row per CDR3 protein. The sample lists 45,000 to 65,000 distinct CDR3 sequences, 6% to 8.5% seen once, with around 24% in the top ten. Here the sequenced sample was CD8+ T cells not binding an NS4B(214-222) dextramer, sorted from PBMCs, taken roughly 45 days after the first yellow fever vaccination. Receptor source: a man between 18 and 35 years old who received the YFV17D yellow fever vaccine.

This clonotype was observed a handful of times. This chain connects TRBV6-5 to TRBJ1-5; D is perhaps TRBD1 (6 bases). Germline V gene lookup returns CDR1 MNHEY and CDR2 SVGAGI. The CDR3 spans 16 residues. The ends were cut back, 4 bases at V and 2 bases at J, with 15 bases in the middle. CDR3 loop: CASSCSGGLGNQPQHF. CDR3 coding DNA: TGTGCCAGCAGTTGCTCGGGGGGCCTGGGCAATCAGCCCCAGCATTTT.

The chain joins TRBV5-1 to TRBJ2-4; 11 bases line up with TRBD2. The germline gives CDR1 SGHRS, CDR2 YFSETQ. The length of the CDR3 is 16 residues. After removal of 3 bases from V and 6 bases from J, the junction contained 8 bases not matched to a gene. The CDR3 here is CASSSNSGGGGNIQYF. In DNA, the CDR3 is TGCGCCAGCAGCTCTAATAGCGGGGGGGGTGGAAACATTCAGTACTTC.

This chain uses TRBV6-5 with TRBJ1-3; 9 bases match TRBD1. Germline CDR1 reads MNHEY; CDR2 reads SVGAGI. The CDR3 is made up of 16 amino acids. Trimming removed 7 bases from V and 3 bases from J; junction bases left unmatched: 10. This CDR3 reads CASTPSGTGSGNTIYF. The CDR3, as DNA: TGTGCCAGCACCCCCTCCGGGACAGGGAGTGGAAACACCATATATTTT.

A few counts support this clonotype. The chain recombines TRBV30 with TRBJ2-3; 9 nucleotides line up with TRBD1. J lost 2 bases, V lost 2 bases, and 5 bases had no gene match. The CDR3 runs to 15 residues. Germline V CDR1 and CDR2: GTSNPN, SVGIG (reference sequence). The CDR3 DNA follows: TGTGCCTGGAGTTACGGGACAGGGTACACAGATACGCAGTATTTT. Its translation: CAWSYGTGYTDTQYF.

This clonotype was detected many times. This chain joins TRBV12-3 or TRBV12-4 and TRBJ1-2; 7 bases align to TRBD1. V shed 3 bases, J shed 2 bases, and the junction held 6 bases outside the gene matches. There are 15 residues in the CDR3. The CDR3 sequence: CASSFLAGGNYGYTF. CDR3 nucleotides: TGTGCCAGCAGTTTCCTGGCAGGGGGGAACTATGGCTACACCTTC.

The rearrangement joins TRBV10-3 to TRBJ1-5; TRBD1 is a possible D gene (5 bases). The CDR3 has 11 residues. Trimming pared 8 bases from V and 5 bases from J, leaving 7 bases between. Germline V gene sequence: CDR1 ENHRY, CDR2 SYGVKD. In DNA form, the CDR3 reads TGTGCCATCGGGACTTATCAGCCCCAGCATTTT. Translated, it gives CAIGTYQPQHF.

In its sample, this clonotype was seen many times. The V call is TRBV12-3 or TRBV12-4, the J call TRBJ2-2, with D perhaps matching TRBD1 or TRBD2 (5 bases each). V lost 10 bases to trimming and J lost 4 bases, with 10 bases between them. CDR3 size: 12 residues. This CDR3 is CATGTGTGELFF. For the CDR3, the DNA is TGTGCCACCGGGACCGGCACCGGGGAGCTGTTTTTT.

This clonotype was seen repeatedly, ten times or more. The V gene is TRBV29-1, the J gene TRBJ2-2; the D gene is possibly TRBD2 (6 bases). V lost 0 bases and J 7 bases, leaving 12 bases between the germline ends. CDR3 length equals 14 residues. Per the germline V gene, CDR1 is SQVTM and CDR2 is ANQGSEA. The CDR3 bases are TGCAGCGTTGAAGATGGCGGGGTGGGCGGGGAGCTGTTTTTT. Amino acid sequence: CSVEDGGVGGELFF.

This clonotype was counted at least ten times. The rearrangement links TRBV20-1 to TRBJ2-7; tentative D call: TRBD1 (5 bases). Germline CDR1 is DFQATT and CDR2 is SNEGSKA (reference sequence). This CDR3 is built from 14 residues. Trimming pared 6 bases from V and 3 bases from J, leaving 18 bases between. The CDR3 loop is CSALLRVQGYEQYF. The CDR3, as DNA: TGCAGTGCCCTCCTTCGAGTCCAGGGCTACGAGCAGTACTTC.

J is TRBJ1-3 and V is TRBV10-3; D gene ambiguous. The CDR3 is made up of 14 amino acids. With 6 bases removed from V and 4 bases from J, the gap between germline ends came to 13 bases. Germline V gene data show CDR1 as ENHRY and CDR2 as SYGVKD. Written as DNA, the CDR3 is TGTGCCATCAGACTAATCTCTGGAGGAAACACCATATATTTT. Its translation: CAIRLISGGNTIYF.

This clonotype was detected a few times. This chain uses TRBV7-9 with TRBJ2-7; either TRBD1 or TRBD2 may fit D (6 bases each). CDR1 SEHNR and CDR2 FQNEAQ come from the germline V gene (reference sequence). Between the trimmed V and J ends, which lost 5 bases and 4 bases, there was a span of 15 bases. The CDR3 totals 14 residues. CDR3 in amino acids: CASSQATGRYEQYF. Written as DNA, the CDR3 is TGTGCCAGCAGCCAAGCCACAGGGAGGTACGAGCAGTACTTC. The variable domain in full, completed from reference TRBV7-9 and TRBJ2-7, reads DTGVSQNPRHKITKRGQNVTFRCDPISEHNRLYWYRQTLGQGPEFLTYFQNEAQLEKSRLLSDRFSAERPKGSFSTLEIQRTEQGDSAMYLCASSQATGRYEQYFGPGTRLTVT.

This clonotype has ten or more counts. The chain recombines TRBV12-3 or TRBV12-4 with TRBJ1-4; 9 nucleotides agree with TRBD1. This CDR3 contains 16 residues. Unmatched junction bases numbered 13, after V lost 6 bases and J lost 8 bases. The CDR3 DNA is TGTGCCAGCAGCAAGGGACAGGGCGCGTGGGGAGAAAAACTGTTTTTT. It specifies CASSKGQGAWGEKLFF.

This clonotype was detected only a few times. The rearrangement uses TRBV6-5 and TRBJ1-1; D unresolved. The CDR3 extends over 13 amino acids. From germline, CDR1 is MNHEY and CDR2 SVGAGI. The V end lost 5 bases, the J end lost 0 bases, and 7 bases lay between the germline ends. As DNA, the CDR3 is TGTGCCAGCAGTCCTAAGTTGAACACTGAAGCTTTCTTT. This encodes CASSPKLNTEAFF.